A single sample gave rise to the 11 T cell receptor beta chains below, sequenced in a study of blood T cell repertoires in COVID-19. The method was immunoSEQ multiplex PCR; TCRdb's version includes in-frame clones alone and lacks a portion of them. The sample consists of 100,000 to 130,000 clones, 85% to 95% of them appearing once. The source material was peripheral blood. The receptors were sampled from a woman in her twenties or thirties with acute or convalescent COVID-19.

V and J are TRBV19 and TRBJ1-6; 9 bases match TRBD1. CDR1 is LNHDA, CDR2 SQIVND, per germline (reference sequence). CDR3 length equals 17 residues. V dropped 3 bases and J dropped 8; count of bases not matched to a gene: 11. CDR3 protein: CASSIGSPGQGDSPLHF. CDR3 coding DNA: TGTGCCAGTAGTATTGGCTCTCCGGGACAGGGAGATTCACCCCTCCACTTT.

V is TRBV2 and J is TRBJ1-3, with 7 positions matching TRBD1. The V gene end was trimmed by 6 bases and the J gene end by 0 bases; junction bases not matched to a gene: 14. The germline CDR1 and CDR2 sequences are SNHLY and FYNNEI. The CDR3 covers 18 residues. CDR3 nucleotide sequence: TGTGCCAGCAGGGAGATTGGGACAGACCTTAGCTCTGGAAACACCATATATTTT. Protein: CASREIGTDLSSGNTIYF.

This clone was seen only once. The J gene is TRBJ2-1, the V gene TRBV7-2; 11 bases align to TRBD2. Germline assignment: CDR1 SGHTA and CDR2 FQGNSA. The CDR3 consists of 16 residues. V trimming: 5 bases; J trimming: 2 bases; junction bases outside the gene matches: 5. The CDR3: CASSPRLAGTYNEQFF. As DNA, the CDR3 is TGTGCCAGCAGCCCGAGACTAGCGGGGACCTACAATGAGCAGTTCTTC.

The V call is TRBV7-6, the J call TRBJ1-1; a possible D gene is TRBD1 (6 bases). Germline CDR1 and CDR2: SGHVS and FNYEAQ. This CDR3 spans 20 amino acids. Trimming cost V 5 bases and J 0 bases, with 28 bases left between them. Here the CDR3 reads CASSDLGIGTPTYMNTEAFF. CDR3 nucleotides: TGTGCCAGCAGCGATTTGGGTATCGGGACACCCACATACATGAACACTGAAGCTTTCTTT.

The V and J genes are TRBV24-1 and TRBJ2-2; D is possibly TRBD1 (6 bases). The CDR3 extends over 12 amino acids. Germline-derived CDR1 and CDR2 are KGHDR and SFDVKD. Trimming removed 12 bases from V and 4 bases from J, with 11 bases in between. CDR3 nucleotides: TGTGCCGTGGACAGCCCCACCGGGGAGCTGTTTTTT. It yields the protein CAVDSPTGELFF.

V and J are TRBV6-6 and TRBJ2-7; perhaps TRBD2 as D (6 bases). Trimming took off 0 bases at V and 4 bases at J, with 16 bases between the two ends. From germline, CDR1 is MNHNY and CDR2 SVGAGI (reference sequence). This CDR3 contains 16 residues. This CDR3 reads CASSYSERLGEYEQYF. The CDR3 nucleotides read TGTGCCAGCAGTTACTCCGAGAGACTAGGGGAATACGAGCAGTACTTC.

The V gene is TRBV11-2, the J gene TRBJ2-1, with TRBD1 as a possible D gene (6 bases). The CDR3 runs 16 residues. Trimming removed 1 base from V and 6 bases from J, with 16 bases in between. Germline V gives CDR1 SGHAT, CDR2 FQNNGV. CDR3 sequence: CASSLVPDSSLNEQFF. The DNA for the CDR3 is TGTGCCAGCAGCTTAGTCCCGGACAGTTCGCTCAATGAGCAGTTCTTC.

V gene TRBV4-2 combines with J gene TRBJ2-7; 12 bases map to TRBD1. Germline CDR1 is LGHNA and CDR2 is YNFKEQ. The CDR3 contains 15 residues. V lost 3 bases to trimming and J lost 6 bases; unmatched junction nucleotides: 6. The CDR3 protein is CASSQGRDRGPEQYF. DNA of the CDR3: TGTGCCAGCAGCCAGGGAAGGGACAGGGGGCCCGAGCAGTACTTC.

The chain carries TRBV28 and TRBJ1-1; maybe TRBD1 (6 bases). V was trimmed by 6 bases and J by 6 bases, leaving 17 bases between them. Germline CDR1 is MDHEN and CDR2 is SYDVKM. The CDR3 has 14 amino acids. The CDR3 here is CASRYRGRGPEAFF. The DNA of the CDR3 is TGTGCCAGCAGGTACCGGGGCAGGGGCCCTGAAGCTTTCTTT.

The chain is built from TRBV4-3 and TRBJ1-2, with unresolved D. V dropped 3 bases and J dropped 7 bases, with 15 bases sitting between them. The CDR3 has 14 amino acids. Germline V lookup: CDR1 LGHNA, CDR2 YSLEER. CDR3 amino acids: CASSHVRDSSGYTF. As DNA, the CDR3 is TGCGCCAGCAGCCATGTTAGAGACTCGAGTGGCTACACCTTC.

The J gene is TRBJ2-3, the V gene TRBV29-1; perhaps TRBD2 as D (6 bases). CDR1 is SQVTM and CDR2 is ANQGSEA in the germline V gene. The germline V and J ends were trimmed by 6 bases and 0 bases, with 16 bases remaining between them. This CDR3 contains 15 residues. The CDR3: CSVRPGTPSTDTQYF. The CDR3 region has the DNA TGCAGCGTCCGCCCCGGGACTCCTAGCACAGATACGCAGTATTTT.